The source of this T cell receptor beta chain is a study of blood T cell repertoires in COVID-19 (dated by TCRdb to about 2020). Looking at the study overall: Collaborator samples came from the United States, Italy and Spain and covered acute and convalescent phases of COVID-19. The material from the prospective study consisted of cDNA or gDNA derived from T cells, B-cell-depleted T cells, or PBMCs. A de-identified subject ID, COVID-19 status, age in years and sex were almost always included in the sample metadata. The dataset comprised deeply sampled blood TCRbeta repertoires from subjects exposed to, actively infected with, or recovered from COVID-19. The repertoires were released in a freely available public database intended as a resource for research on the immune response to SARS-CoV-2. Where HLA class I and class II types were available, the types were taken from metadata supplied by the sample provider, not from assay-based typing. The samples were drawn from two sources: the first 160 participants of the ongoing ImmuneRACE study, and 1,000 to 1,500 subjects contributed by 6 global collaborators. The full study reports these points: Clinical and demographic metadata were provided uncurated, with the amount varying by source and participant.

Participants in the prospective study were enrolled through a virtual design, were aged about 18 to 100 years, and lived in fewer than 30 United States geographic areas. In the prospective study, participants were assigned to cohorts based on the clinical history participants reported in a screening survey and a study questionnaire. ImmuneRACE Cohort 3 recovered participants were defined by two consecutive negative NP/OP PCR tests, healthcare professional clearance, or symptom resolution. Mobile phlebotomists in the prospective study collected whole blood, serum and a nasopharyngeal or oropharyngeal swab from every participant. Prospective study participants could optionally give additional blood draws and questionnaires over an approximately two-month period. Before DNA extraction, blood samples from the prospective study were shipped at room temperature or frozen. From the cysteine up to the phenylalanine, the CDR3 has a length of 15 residues. Only CDR3 DNA is held: 45 bases, read in frame from base 1. V trim: 4 bases; J trim: 4 bases; unmatched bases: 8. Taken from the germline V gene, the CDR1 and CDR2 loops are KGHSH and LQKENI.

With respect to this clone: No antigen is known for it. Base quality data are lacking; no much larger clone is found one base away.

The immunoSEQ Assay, a bias-controlled multiplex PCR, was used to amplify TCRbeta CDR3 regions from genomic DNA. The authors processed their data as follows. Within the assay, amplification of reference gene primers was used to estimate how many nucleated cells each sample contained. To quantify the absolute abundance of each unique TCRbeta CDR3 rearrangement, sequence reads were collapsed and filtered. Productive Simpson clonality was computed per sample as the square root of Simpson's diversity index over productive rearrangements. This is the immuneACCESS table as TCRdb keeps it, with only in-frame sequences that have V and J called. A part of the clones is gone; compared with another copy, unresolved V genes explain less than half, and the rest is unexplained. V and J calls and clone size follow that table, whereas D and trimming were derived from the DNA. This sample has 110,000 to 150,000 clones in its table, and about 79% of those were observed once. The top ten constitute around 8.4% of the sample.

Sequencing input: PBMCs or T cells enriched from blood (not recorded which). The V gene is TRBV18 and the J gene is TRBJ1-2, and TRBD1 matches 8 of the central bases. The sequence derives from a man between 50 and 59 years old who had recovered from COVID-19. The DNA reads TGTGCCAGCTCACTCAAGACAGGGGAGATCTATGGCTACACCTTC. It encodes CASSLKTGEIYGYTF.